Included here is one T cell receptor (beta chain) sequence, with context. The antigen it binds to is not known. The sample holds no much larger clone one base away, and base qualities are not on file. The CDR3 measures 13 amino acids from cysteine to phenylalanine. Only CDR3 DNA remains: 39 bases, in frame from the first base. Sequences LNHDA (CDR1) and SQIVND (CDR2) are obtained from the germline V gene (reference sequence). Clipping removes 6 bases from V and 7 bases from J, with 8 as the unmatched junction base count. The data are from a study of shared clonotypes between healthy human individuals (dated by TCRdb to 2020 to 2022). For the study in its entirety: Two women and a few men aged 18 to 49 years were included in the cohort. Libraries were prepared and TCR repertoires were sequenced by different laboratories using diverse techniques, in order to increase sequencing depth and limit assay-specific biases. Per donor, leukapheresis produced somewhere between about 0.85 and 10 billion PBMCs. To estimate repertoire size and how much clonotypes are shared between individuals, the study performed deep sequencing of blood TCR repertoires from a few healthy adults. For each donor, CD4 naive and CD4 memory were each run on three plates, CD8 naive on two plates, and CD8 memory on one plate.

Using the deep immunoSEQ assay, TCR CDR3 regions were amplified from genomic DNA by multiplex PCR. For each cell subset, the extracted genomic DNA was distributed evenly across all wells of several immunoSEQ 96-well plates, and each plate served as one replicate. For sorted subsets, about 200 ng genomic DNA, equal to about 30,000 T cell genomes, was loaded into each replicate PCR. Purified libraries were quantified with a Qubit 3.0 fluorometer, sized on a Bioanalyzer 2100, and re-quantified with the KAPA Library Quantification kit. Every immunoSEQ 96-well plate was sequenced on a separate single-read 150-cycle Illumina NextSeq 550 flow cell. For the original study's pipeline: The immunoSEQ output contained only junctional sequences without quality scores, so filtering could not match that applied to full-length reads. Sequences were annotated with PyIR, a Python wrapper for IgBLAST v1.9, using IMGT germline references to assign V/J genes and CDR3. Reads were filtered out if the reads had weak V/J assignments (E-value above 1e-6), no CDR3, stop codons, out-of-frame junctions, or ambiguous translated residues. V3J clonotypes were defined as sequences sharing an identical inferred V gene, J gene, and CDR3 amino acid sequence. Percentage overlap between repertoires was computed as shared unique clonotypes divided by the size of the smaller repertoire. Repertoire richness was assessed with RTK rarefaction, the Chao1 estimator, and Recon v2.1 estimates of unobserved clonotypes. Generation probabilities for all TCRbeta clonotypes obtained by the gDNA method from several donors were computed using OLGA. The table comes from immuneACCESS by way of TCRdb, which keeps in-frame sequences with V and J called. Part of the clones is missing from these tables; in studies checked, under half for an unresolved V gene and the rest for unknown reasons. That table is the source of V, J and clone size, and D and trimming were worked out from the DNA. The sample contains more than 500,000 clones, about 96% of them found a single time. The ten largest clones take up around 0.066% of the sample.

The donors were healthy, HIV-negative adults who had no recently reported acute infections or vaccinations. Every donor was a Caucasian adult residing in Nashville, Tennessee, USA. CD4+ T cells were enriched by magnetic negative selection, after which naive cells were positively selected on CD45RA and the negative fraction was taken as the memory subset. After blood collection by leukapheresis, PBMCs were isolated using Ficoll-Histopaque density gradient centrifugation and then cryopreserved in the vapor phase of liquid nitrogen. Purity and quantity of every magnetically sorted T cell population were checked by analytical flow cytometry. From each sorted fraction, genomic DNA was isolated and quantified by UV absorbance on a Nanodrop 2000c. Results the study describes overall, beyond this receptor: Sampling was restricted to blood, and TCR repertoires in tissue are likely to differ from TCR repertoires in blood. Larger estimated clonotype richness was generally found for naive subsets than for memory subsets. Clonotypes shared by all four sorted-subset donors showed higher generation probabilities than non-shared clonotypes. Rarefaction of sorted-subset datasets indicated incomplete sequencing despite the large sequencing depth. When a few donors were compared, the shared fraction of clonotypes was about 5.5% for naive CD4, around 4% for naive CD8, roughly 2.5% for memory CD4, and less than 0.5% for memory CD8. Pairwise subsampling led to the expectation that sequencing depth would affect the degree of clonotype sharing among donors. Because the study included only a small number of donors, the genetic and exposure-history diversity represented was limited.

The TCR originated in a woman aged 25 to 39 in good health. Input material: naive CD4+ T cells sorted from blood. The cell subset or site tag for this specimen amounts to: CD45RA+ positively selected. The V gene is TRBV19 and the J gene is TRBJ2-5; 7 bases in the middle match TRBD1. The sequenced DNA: TGTGCCAGTAGACCGCGACAGGGACGGACCCAGTACTTC. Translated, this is CASRPRQGRTQYF.